Presented here are 8 T cell receptor beta chains from one specimen sequenced in a study of cytomegalovirus exposure and HLA in healthy donors. Some clones are missing from TCRdb's copy, which holds only in-frame ones; the method was immunoSEQ multiplex PCR. The profile shows more than 200,000 clones, approximately 84% of them singletons. The specimen sequenced was PBMCs. These receptors were obtained from a man younger than 35 in good health and CMV-seropositive.

The chain links TRBV19 to TRBJ2-3; no definite D call. V shed 3 bases and J shed 2 bases, with 12 bases lying between them. Germline V lookup: CDR1 LNHDA, CDR2 SQIVND (reference sequence). This CDR3 has 15 residues. In DNA form, the CDR3 reads TGTGCCAGTAGTATCGAGACCAAAAACACAGATACGCAGTATTTT. Protein product: CASSIETKNTDTQYF.

The rearrangement joins TRBV6-5 to TRBJ2-3; 9 bases line up with TRBD2. After removal of 6 bases from V and 3 bases from J, the junction contained 4 bases not matched to a gene. The CDR3 is 14 amino acids. Germline CDR1 and CDR2: MNHEY and SVGAGI. The CDR3 DNA follows: TGTGCCAGCAGGGCGGGAGGGCCTACAGATACGCAGTATTTT. Translating gives CASRAGGPTDTQYF.

The CDR3 here is CSASFRDGYTF. The CDR3 DNA is TGCAGTGCTAGTTTCAGGGATGGCTACACCTTC. The chain carries TRBV20-1 and TRBJ1-2; possibly TRBD1 for D (5 bases). The CDR3 length is 11 residues. Trimming took off 3 bases at V and 6 bases at J, with 8 bases between the two ends. Germline CDR1 DFQATT, CDR2 SNEGSKA (reference sequence).

In this sample, this clone turned up once. This CDR3 reads CASEDGSNEQFF. The CDR3 coding sequence is TGTGCCAGCGAAGACGGGAGCAATGAGCAGTTCTTC. The rearrangement joins TRBV28 to TRBJ2-1, with a weak D call TRBD2 (6 bases). Germline loops: CDR1 MDHEN, CDR2 SYDVKM. Trimming took 8 bases from V and 6 from J, leaving 11 bases between them. The CDR3 runs 12 residues.

This clone was counted a few times. This sequence joins TRBV25-1 and TRBJ2-3; the D gene is possibly TRBD2 (5 bases). Germline values: CDR1 MGHDK, CDR2 SYGVNS. Between the trimmed V and J ends, which lost 7 bases and 1 base, there was a span of 6 bases. The CDR3 is 12 amino acids. CDR3 DNA: TGTGCCAGCACCGGGGGCACAGATACGCAGTATTTT. Translating gives CASTGGTDTQYF.

The chain has TRBV28 and TRBJ1-1, with D uncertain. V lost 7 bases to trimming and J lost 1 base, with 10 bases between them. Germline lookup yields CDR1 MDHEN and CDR2 SYDVKM. This CDR3 is built from 13 residues. The CDR3 DNA sequence: TGTGCCAGCACCGTCTCAGGGAACACTGAAGCTTTCTTT. Translated, it gives CASTVSGNTEAFF.

The chain couples TRBV11-2 to TRBJ1-5; maybe TRBD1 (5 bases). Trimming shortened V by 6 bases and J by 9 bases, and 15 bases separated the two germline ends. The germline V gene encodes CDR1 SGHAT and CDR2 FQNNGV. The CDR3 contains 13 residues. The CDR3 here is CASSSQRGGPQHF. The DNA for the CDR3 is TGTGCCAGCAGTTCCCAAAGGGGTGGGCCCCAGCATTTT.

This clone has a single count. Here the CDR3 DNA reads TGTGCCACCAGCAGACGGCTAGCGGACTACGAGCAGTACTTC. Translated, it gives CATSRRLADYEQYF. The genes are TRBV15 and TRBJ2-7; 7 bases are a match to TRBD2. The V segment lost 2 bases and the J segment 3 bases; nucleotides outside the gene matches: 4. CDR3 length: 14 residues. Germline loops: CDR1 LNHNV, CDR2 YYDKDF (reference sequence).